The sequence of this T cell receptor (beta chain) was determined in a study of blood T cell repertoires in COVID-19. As for the study in general: Specimens from acute and convalescent COVID-19 originated in the United States, Italy and Spain.

The CDR3 extends over 15 amino acids. The germline gives CDR1 PRHDT, CDR2 FYEKMQ (reference sequence). The V and J ends lost 1 base and 7 bases, in that order; junction bases with no gene match: 5. The method was immunoSEQ multiplex PCR; TCRdb's version includes in-frame clones alone and lacks a portion of them. The sample yields roughly 200,000 clones, about nine tenths seen once. Sequencing used PBMCs or T cells enriched from blood (not recorded which). The chain uses TRBV13 and TRBJ2-7; 12 nucleotides align to TRBD1. The clonotype was recovered from a man aged 30 to 39 who had recovered from COVID-19. As DNA, the CDR3 is TGTGCCAGCAGCTTAGCGGGACAGGGGGCGCGGGAGCAGTACTTC. Translated: CASSLAGQGAREQYF.